A selection of T cell receptor beta chains follows, all from one sample in a study of blood T cell repertoires in COVID-19. Assay: immunoSEQ multiplex PCR; the TCRdb copy retains only in-frame clones and omits some. Of 32,000 or so clones in the sample, about 85% were seen once. Sequencing was performed on peripheral blood. The source is a man aged 45-60 years with active or convalescent COVID-19. The CDR3 runs from the conserved cysteine through the conserved F or W. Each record gives: D gene, J gene, clone size, V gene, CDR3 DNA, CDR3 protein. The D gene is left open where the match is weak. Some rows mark clone size as missing; the rest say once, few, many or name a class of expanded clone.

D gene: TRBD1
J gene: TRBJ2-3
clone size: .
V gene: TRBV5-5
CDR3 DNA: TGTGCCAGCAGCTTATACAGGGGGGAGATAGATACGCAGTATTTT
CDR3 protein: CASSLYRGEIDTQYF

D gene: TRBD1
J gene: TRBJ2-7
clone size: .
V gene: TRBV5-1
CDR3 DNA: TGCGCCAGCAGGCCTCCGGACAGGGAAAACTACGAGCAGTACTTC
CDR3 protein: CASRPPDRENYEQYF

D gene: .
J gene: TRBJ2-5
clone size: .
V gene: TRBV28
CDR3 DNA: TGTGCCAGCAGCCTAACAGGGTTCTTGGAGACCCAGTACTTC
CDR3 protein: CASSLTGFLETQYF

D gene: TRBD2
J gene: TRBJ2-3
clone size: .
V gene: TRBV7-7
CDR3 DNA: TGTGCTAGCAGCGGGGCCACAGATACGCAGTATTTT
CDR3 protein: CASSGATDTQYF

D gene: TRBD1
J gene: TRBJ2-5
clone size: .
V gene: TRBV9
CDR3 DNA: TGTGCCAGCAGCGCCACCGGGACAGGGAAAGAGACCCAGTACTTC
CDR3 protein: CASSATGTGKETQYF

D gene: .
J gene: TRBJ2-7
clone size: few
V gene: TRBV6-1
CDR3 DNA: TGTGCCAGCAACTACTTCGGACAAGCCTACGAGCAGTACTTC
CDR3 protein: CASNYFGQAYEQYF

D gene: TRBD1
J gene: TRBJ2-7
clone size: .
V gene: TRBV19
CDR3 DNA: TGTGCCAGTAGTATGCGAGACAGGGACGACGAGCAGTACTTC
CDR3 protein: CASSMRDRDDEQYF

D gene: .
J gene: TRBJ2-6
clone size: once
V gene: TRBV3-1/TRBV3-2
CDR3 DNA: TGTGCCAGCAGCCACCTCCTAGTGCAGGGGCAAACCTCTGGGGCCAACGTCCTGACTTTC
CDR3 protein: CASSHLLVQGQTSGANVLTF

D gene: .
J gene: TRBJ2-4
clone size: .
V gene: TRBV2
CDR3 DNA: TGTGCCAGCAGTAGCCAGCGGAAAAACATTCAGTACTTC
CDR3 protein: CASSSQRKNIQYF

D gene: .
J gene: TRBJ2-5
clone size: .
V gene: TRBV29-1
CDR3 DNA: TGCAGAAACCCTGGACAGAGAAAGGAGGCCCAGTACTTC
CDR3 protein: CRNPGQRKEAQYF

D gene: TRBD2
J gene: TRBJ2-2
clone size: .
V gene: TRBV6-6
CDR3 DNA: TGTGCCAGCAGCCGGACAACTAGCGGGAGGGCCGATTTTGCGAACACCGGGGAGCTGTTTTTT
CDR3 protein: CASSRTTSGRADFANTGELFF

D gene: TRBD2
J gene: TRBJ2-3
clone size: .
V gene: TRBV6-2/TRBV6-3
CDR3 DNA: TGTGCCAGCAGTTACTATAACTTCCGCGGGAGGGGTACAGATACGCAGTATTTT
CDR3 protein: CASSYYNFRGRGTDTQYF

D gene: TRBD1
J gene: TRBJ2-7
clone size: .
V gene: TRBV28
CDR3 DNA: TGTGCCAGCAGTGGACAGGTCGTTGGCTCCTACGAGCAGTACTTC
CDR3 protein: CASSGQVVGSYEQYF

D gene: .
J gene: TRBJ2-7
clone size: .
V gene: TRBV7-6
CDR3 DNA: TGTGCCAGCAGCTTACTCCCCCACACCTCCTACGAGCAGTACTTC
CDR3 protein: CASSLLPHTSYEQYF

D gene: TRBD2
J gene: TRBJ2-3
clone size: .
V gene: TRBV27
CDR3 DNA: TGTGCCAGCAGTTTATTAGGGACTAGCGGCCATTCAGATACGCAGTATTTT
CDR3 protein: CASSLLGTSGHSDTQYF

D gene: .
J gene: TRBJ2-7
clone size: once
V gene: TRBV2
CDR3 DNA: TGTGCCAGCAGTTTTCACTACGAGCAGTACTTC
CDR3 protein: CASSFHYEQYF

D gene: .
J gene: TRBJ2-7
clone size: .
V gene: TRBV2
CDR3 DNA: TGTGCCAGCAGTGGGATGACAGACTCCTACGAGCAGTACTTC
CDR3 protein: CASSGMTDSYEQYF

D gene: .
J gene: TRBJ2-1
clone size: .
V gene: TRBV7-2
CDR3 DNA: TGTGCCAGCAGCCTAGGGGGGGGGATTGAGCAGTTCTTC
CDR3 protein: CASSLGGGIEQFF

D gene: .
J gene: TRBJ1-1
clone size: .
V gene: TRBV2
CDR3 DNA: TGTGCCAGCAGGCGTGAATCGAACACTGAAGCTTTCTTT
CDR3 protein: CASRRESNTEAFF

D gene: TRBD2
J gene: TRBJ2-3
clone size: .
V gene: TRBV27
CDR3 DNA: TGTGCCAGCAGTTTAGGAGCGGGATTCAGATCAGATACGCAGTATTTT
CDR3 protein: CASSLGAGFRSDTQYF

D gene: .
J gene: TRBJ2-5
clone size: .
V gene: TRBV3-1/TRBV3-2
CDR3 DNA: TGTGCCAGCAGCCAAAATTTAGCCCCGGAGACCCAGTACTTC
CDR3 protein: CASSQNLAPETQYF

D gene: .
J gene: TRBJ1-6
clone size: .
V gene: TRBV7-3
CDR3 DNA: TGTGCCAGCAGCGCCTCGGGAGCTGGTTCACCCCTCCACTTT
CDR3 protein: CASSASGAGSPLHF

D gene: .
J gene: TRBJ2-7
clone size: .
V gene: TRBV29-1
CDR3 DNA: TGCAGCGTTGAAGTCACCTACGAGCAGTACTTC
CDR3 protein: CSVEVTYEQYF

D gene: .
J gene: TRBJ2-7
clone size: .
V gene: TRBV10-2
CDR3 DNA: TGCGCCAGCAGTGAAGGTGTGGAACAGCCGTACTTC
CDR3 protein: CASSEGVEQPYF

D gene: .
J gene: TRBJ1-2
clone size: few
V gene: TRBV28
CDR3 DNA: TGTGCCAGCAGGGAAACGGGTCCCCCTGGCTACACCTTC
CDR3 protein: CASRETGPPGYTF

D gene: TRBD2
J gene: TRBJ2-4
clone size: .
V gene: TRBV7-8
CDR3 DNA: TGTGCCAGCAGCTTGGGCGGGAGGTCCTCCTTAGCCAAAAACATTCAGTACTTC
CDR3 protein: CASSLGGRSSLAKNIQYF

D gene: TRBD1
J gene: TRBJ2-2
clone size: once
V gene: TRBV7-2
CDR3 DNA: TGTGCCAGCAGCTGGACAGGGTCGAACACCGGGGAGCTGTTTTTT
CDR3 protein: CASSWTGSNTGELFF

D gene: .
J gene: TRBJ2-2
clone size: .
V gene: TRBV9
CDR3 DNA: TGTGCCAGCAGCGCCAGACAGGACCTGAACACCGGGGAGCTGTTTTTT
CDR3 protein: CASSARQDLNTGELFF

D gene: .
J gene: TRBJ1-2
clone size: once
V gene: TRBV2
CDR3 DNA: TGTGCCAGCAGTGAAACAGGATGGGCGTATGGCTACACCTTC
CDR3 protein: CASSETGWAYGYTF

D gene: .
J gene: TRBJ1-2
clone size: .
V gene: TRBV6-6
CDR3 DNA: TGTGCCAGCAGTTACTCGGCATTAGGGGGATCCTATGGCTACACCTTC
CDR3 protein: CASSYSALGGSYGYTF

D gene: .
J gene: TRBJ2-3
clone size: .
V gene: TRBV9
CDR3 DNA: TGTGCCAGCAGCGTAGACATTAGCACAGATACGCAGTATTTT
CDR3 protein: CASSVDISTDTQYF

D gene: .
J gene: TRBJ2-5
clone size: .
V gene: TRBV11-3
CDR3 DNA: TGTGCCAGCAGCTTCGCGGAGGGCGGGGAGACCCAGTACTTC
CDR3 protein: CASSFAEGGETQYF

D gene: .
J gene: TRBJ2-1
clone size: .
V gene: TRBV5-8
CDR3 DNA: TGTGCCAGCAGCCCACTTGGTACAGGAGACCCTTCTTACAATGAGCAGTTCTTC
CDR3 protein: CASSPLGTGDPSYNEQFF

D gene: .
J gene: TRBJ2-6
clone size: few
V gene: TRBV7-9
CDR3 DNA: TGTGCCAGCAGCACCCGGGTGGCTGGGGCCAACGTCCTGACTTTC
CDR3 protein: CASSTRVAGANVLTF

D gene: .
J gene: TRBJ1-1
clone size: few
V gene: TRBV29-1
CDR3 DNA: TGCAGCTTGGTAAGGGGTCCTAACACTGAAGCTTTCTTT
CDR3 protein: CSLVRGPNTEAFF

D gene: .
J gene: TRBJ1-6
clone size: once
V gene: TRBV2
CDR3 DNA: TGTGCCAGCAGGTGGCTTTATAATTCACCCCTCCACTTT
CDR3 protein: CASRWLYNSPLHF

D gene: .
J gene: TRBJ2-3
clone size: .
V gene: TRBV5-5
CDR3 DNA: TGTGCCAGCAGTAACGTCCGGGTGGGCACAGATACGCAGTATTTT
CDR3 protein: CASSNVRVGTDTQYF

D gene: TRBD2
J gene: TRBJ2-1
clone size: .
V gene: TRBV4-1
CDR3 DNA: TGCGCCAGCAGCCAAGGGACTAGCAGCTACAATGAGCAGTTCTTC
CDR3 protein: CASSQGTSSYNEQFF

D gene: .
J gene: TRBJ1-3
clone size: .
V gene: TRBV18
CDR3 DNA: TGTGCCAGCTCACCACTGTCAGGGGCTGGAAACACCATATATTTT
CDR3 protein: CASSPLSGAGNTIYF

D gene: TRBD2
J gene: TRBJ2-7
clone size: .
V gene: TRBV15
CDR3 DNA: TGTGCCACCAGCTTCGGACTAGCGGGCCCCTACGAGCAGTACTTC
CDR3 protein: CATSFGLAGPYEQYF

D gene: TRBD2
J gene: TRBJ2-3
clone size: .
V gene: TRBV6-5
CDR3 DNA: TGTGCCAGCAGTTACGCCCGGGAGGGCCGGGATACGCAGTATTTT
CDR3 protein: CASSYAREGRDTQYF

D gene: .
J gene: TRBJ2-1
clone size: .
V gene: TRBV30
CDR3 DNA: TGTGCCTGCCCCCGAAGTGGTAGCAATGAGCAGTTCTTC
CDR3 protein: CACPRSGSNEQFF

D gene: TRBD2
J gene: TRBJ2-1
clone size: .
V gene: TRBV4-1
CDR3 DNA: TGCGCCAGCAGCCAAGCAATACTAGCGGCAGACAATGAGCAGTTCTTC
CDR3 protein: CASSQAILAADNEQFF

D gene: TRBD1
J gene: TRBJ1-5
clone size: once
V gene: TRBV6-1
CDR3 DNA: TGTGCCAGCAGTGTGGGGACAGGGGGGTATAGCAATCAGCCCCAGCATTTT
CDR3 protein: CASSVGTGGYSNQPQHF

D gene: .
J gene: TRBJ2-1
clone size: .
V gene: TRBV7-2
CDR3 DNA: TGTGCCAGCAGCTTTTTGAGGAAACGGGACAATGAGCAGTTCTTC
CDR3 protein: CASSFLRKRDNEQFF